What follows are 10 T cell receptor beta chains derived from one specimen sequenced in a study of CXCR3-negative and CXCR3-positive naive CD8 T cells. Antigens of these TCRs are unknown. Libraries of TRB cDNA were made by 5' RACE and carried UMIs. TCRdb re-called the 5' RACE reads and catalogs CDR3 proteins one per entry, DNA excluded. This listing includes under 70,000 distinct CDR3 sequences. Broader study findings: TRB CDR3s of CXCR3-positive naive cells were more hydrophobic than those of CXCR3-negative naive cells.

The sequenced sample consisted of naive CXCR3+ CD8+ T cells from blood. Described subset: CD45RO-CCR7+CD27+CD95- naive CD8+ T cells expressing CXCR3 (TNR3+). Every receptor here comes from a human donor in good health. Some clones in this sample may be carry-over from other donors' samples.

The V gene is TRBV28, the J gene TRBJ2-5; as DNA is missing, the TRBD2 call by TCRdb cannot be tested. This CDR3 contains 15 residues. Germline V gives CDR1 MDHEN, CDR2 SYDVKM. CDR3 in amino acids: CASSLGTSDQETQYF.

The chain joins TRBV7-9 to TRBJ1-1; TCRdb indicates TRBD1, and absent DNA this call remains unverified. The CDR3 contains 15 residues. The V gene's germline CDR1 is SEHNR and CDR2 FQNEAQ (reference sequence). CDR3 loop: CASSNPAGMDTEAFF.

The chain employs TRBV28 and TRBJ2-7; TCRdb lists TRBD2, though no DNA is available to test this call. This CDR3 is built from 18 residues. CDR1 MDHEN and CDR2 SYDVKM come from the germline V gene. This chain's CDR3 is CASSETTSGGPLSYEQYF.

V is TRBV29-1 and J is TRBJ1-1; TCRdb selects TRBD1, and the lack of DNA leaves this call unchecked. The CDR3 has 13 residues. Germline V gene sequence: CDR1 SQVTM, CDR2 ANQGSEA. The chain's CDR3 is CSVQSRDREEAFF.

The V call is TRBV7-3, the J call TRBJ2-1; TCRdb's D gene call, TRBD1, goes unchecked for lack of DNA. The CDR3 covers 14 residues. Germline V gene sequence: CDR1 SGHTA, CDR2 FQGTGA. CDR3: CASSLGGGYNEQFF.

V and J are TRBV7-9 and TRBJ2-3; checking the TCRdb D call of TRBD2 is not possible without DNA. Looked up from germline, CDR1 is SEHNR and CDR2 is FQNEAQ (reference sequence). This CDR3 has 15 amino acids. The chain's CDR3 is CASRRDGRGTDTQYF.

CDR3 sequence: CSARLIVATNEKLFF. The genes are TRBV20-1 and TRBJ1-4. This CDR3 spans 15 amino acids. Germline CDR1 reads DFQATT; CDR2 reads SNEGSKA (reference sequence).

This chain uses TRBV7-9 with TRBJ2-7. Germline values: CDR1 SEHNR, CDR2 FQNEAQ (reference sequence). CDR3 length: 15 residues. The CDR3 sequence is CASSLGVGTTYEQYF. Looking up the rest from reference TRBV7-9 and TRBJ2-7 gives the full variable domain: DTGVSQNPRHKITKRGQNVTFRCDPISEHNRLYWYRQTLGQGPEFLTYFQNEAQLEKSRLLSDRFSAERPKGSFSTLEIQRTEQGDSAMYLCASSLGVGTTYEQYFGPGTRLTVT.

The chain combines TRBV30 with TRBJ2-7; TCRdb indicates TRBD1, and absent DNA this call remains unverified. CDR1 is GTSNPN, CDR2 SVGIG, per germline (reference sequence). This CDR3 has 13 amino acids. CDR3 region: CAWSMDSSYEQYF.

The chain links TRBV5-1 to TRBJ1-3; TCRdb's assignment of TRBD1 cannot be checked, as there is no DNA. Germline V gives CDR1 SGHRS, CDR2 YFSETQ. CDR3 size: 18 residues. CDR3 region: CASSPHRTQRGLANTIYF.